Below are 16 T cell receptor beta chains sequenced from a single sample in a study of T-cell reconstitution after alpha-beta-depleted transplantation in children. For TCRbeta, the library was prepared with unique molecular identifiers. From the PCR reads, TCRdb called clonotypes with MiXCR, one entry per CDR3 protein. Of a few hundred thousand distinct CDR3 sequences in the sample, over 20% are singletons; the top ten hold over 2.5%. The material was PBMCs, obtained before TCRalphabeta/CD19-depleted stem cell transplant. The origin of the receptors is a girl aged 2 to 10 with Fanconi anemia, due to receive a stem cell transplant.

This clonotype was detected only a few times. The chain is built from TRBV6-6 and TRBJ2-5; perhaps D is TRBD1 or TRBD2 (6 bases each). Germline loops: CDR1 MNHNY, CDR2 SVGAGI (reference sequence). V was shortened by 8 bases and J by 2 bases, with 15 bases between the two germline ends. The CDR3 has 14 amino acids. The CDR3 DNA reads TGTGCCAGCTTAGGAGGGGGGATACAAGAGACCCAGTACTTC. Its protein is CASLGGGIQETQYF.

Ten or more counts support this clonotype. Here the CDR3 DNA reads TGTGCCAGCGGCAGGGGAACCGAAGCTTTCTTT. Amino acid sequence: CASGRGTEAFF. This sequence joins TRBV2 and TRBJ1-1; a possible D gene is TRBD1 (6 bases). The CDR3 has 11 residues. Germline CDR1 is SNHLY and CDR2 is FYNNEI. V dropped 8 bases and J dropped 8 bases, with 12 bases sitting between them. The full variable domain, rest sourced from reference TRBV2 and TRBJ1-1, is EPEVTQTPSHQVTQMGQEVILRCVPISNHLYFYWYRQILGQKVEFLVSFYNNEISEKSEIFDDQFSVERPDGSNFTLKIRSTKLEDSAMYFCASGRGTEAFFGQGTRLTVV.

This clonotype was counted at least ten times. The CDR3, as DNA: TGTGCCAGCAGCGTTAGTGGTGAGCAGTTCTTC. Its translation: CASSVSGEQFF. The gene calls are TRBV5-6 and TRBJ2-1; no definite D call. V lost 4 bases to trimming and J lost 9 bases, with 8 bases between them. The CDR3 is 11 amino acids. In germline, CDR1 is SGHDT, CDR2 YYEEEE. The complete variable domain, with remaining parts taken from reference TRBV5-6 and TRBJ2-1, reads DAGVTQSPTHLIKTRGQQVTLRCSPKSGHDTVSWYQQALGQGPQFIFQYYEEEERQRGNFPDRFSGHQFPNYSSELNVNALLLGDSALYLCASSVSGEQFFGPGTRLTVL.

J is TRBJ2-1 and V is TRBV12-3 or TRBV12-4; 8 bases are shared with TRBD1. V lost 9 bases to trimming and J lost 7 bases; unmatched junction nucleotides: 11. The CDR3 is 14 residues long. CDR3 loop: CASQQGVNLNEQFF. The DNA of the CDR3 is TGTGCCAGTCAACAGGGGGTAAACTTGAATGAGCAGTTCTTC.

J is TRBJ2-5 and V is TRBV7-2, with 9 bases that match TRBD2. Germline V CDR1 and CDR2: SGHTA, FQGNSA. After removal of 2 bases from V and 2 bases from J, the junction contained 6 bases not matched to a gene. This CDR3 comprises 16 residues. The CDR3: CASSLTSGLVQETQYF. The CDR3 region has the DNA TGTGCCAGCAGCTTAACTAGCGGGCTGGTACAAGAGACCCAGTACTTC.

The chain joins TRBV28 to TRBJ1-2; D ambiguous. The CDR3 has 14 residues. The germline gives CDR1 MDHEN, CDR2 SYDVKM. V was clipped by 3 bases and J by 3 bases, with 11 bases between them. The chain's CDR3 is CASSFNPTHYGYTF. The CDR3 DNA is TGTGCCAGCAGTTTTAATCCCACCCACTATGGCTACACCTTC.

V usage is TRBV28 and J usage is TRBJ2-2; TRBD2 agrees at 7 bases. V gave up 11 bases and J gave up 6 bases; unmatched junction bases: 12. The CDR3 runs to 14 residues. Germline loops: CDR1 MDHEN, CDR2 SYDVKM. The CDR3 DNA sequence: TGTGCCGGACAACTAGCGAGTGGGGCCGGGGAGCTGTTTTTT. Translation: CAGQLASGAGELFF.

This clonotype was observed many times. The V and J genes are TRBV29-1 and TRBJ1-2; D remains ambiguous. V lost 7 bases, J lost 6 bases, and 12 bases lay in between. Looked up from germline, CDR1 is SQVTM and CDR2 is ANQGSEA. The CDR3 covers 11 residues. In DNA, the CDR3 is TGCAGCGCTGACGGAGCGGATGGCTACACCTTC. Residues: CSADGADGYTF.

V is TRBV19 and J is TRBJ2-5; 7 bases align to TRBD1. The junction had 5 bases not matched to a gene; V was cut back by 6 bases and J by 1 base. This CDR3 region has 14 residues. Germline lookup yields CDR1 LNHDA and CDR2 SQIVND (reference sequence). The CDR3 here is CASRDRSAQETQYF. The CDR3 DNA is TGTGCCAGTAGGGACAGGTCAGCCCAAGAGACCCAGTACTTC.

Only a few counts were recorded for this clonotype. The genes are TRBV29-1 and TRBJ2-3, with 7 bases matching TRBD1. The CDR3 extends over 16 amino acids. The ends lost 3 bases at V and 2 bases at J; junction bases unmatched: 11. Germline loops: CDR1 SQVTM, CDR2 ANQGSEA. The CDR3 here is CSVEGLDRRNTDTQYF. Written as DNA, the CDR3 is TGCAGCGTTGAGGGGTTGGACAGGCGAAACACAGATACGCAGTATTTT.

This clonotype has at least ten counts. The rearrangement links TRBV29-1 to TRBJ2-3, with D possibly called TRBD1 or TRBD2 (5 bases each). Trimming took 0 bases from V and 3 from J, leaving 10 bases between them. The CDR3 totals 14 residues. Germline assignment: CDR1 SQVTM and CDR2 ANQGSEA. The CDR3 coding sequence is TGCAGCGTTGAAGATGGGGGTGGAACAGATACGCAGTATTTT. It yields the protein CSVEDGGGTDTQYF.

This clonotype appeared a single time. The gene calls are TRBV5-1 and TRBJ2-5; D is tentatively TRBD1 or TRBD2 (5 bases each). CDR1 and CDR2 (germline): SGHRS, YFSETQ. CDR3 length equals 17 residues. The V and J ends lost 1 base and 5 bases respectively, with 21 bases between them. The CDR3 protein is CASSLSGRDLILETQYF. Written as DNA, the CDR3 is TGCGCCAGCAGCTTGTCGGGCAGGGACCTTATTCTGGAGACCCAGTACTTC.

This chain uses TRBV18 with TRBJ2-1; 11 bases line up with TRBD2. The V segment lost 3 bases and the J segment 6 bases; nucleotides outside the gene matches: 7. This CDR3 contains 16 residues. The V gene's germline CDR1 is KGHSH and CDR2 LQKENI. CDR3 residues: CASSPLAGGDINEQFF. DNA of the CDR3: TGTGCCAGCTCACCGTTAGCGGGAGGGGATATCAATGAGCAGTTCTTC.

This chain links TRBV6-4 with TRBJ2-1, with D possibly matching TRBD2 (6 bases). Trimming removed 0 bases at V and 4 bases at J, with 10 bases between. Per germline, CDR1 MRHNA and CDR2 SNTAGT. The CDR3 extends over 15 amino acids. CDR3 region: CASSDSGEAYNEQFF. DNA for the CDR3: TGTGCCAGCAGTGACTCCGGGGAGGCTTACAATGAGCAGTTCTTC.

CDR3 bases: TGCAGCGGGGGCGCGTCGATGGAGACCCAGTACTTC. Amino acid sequence: CSGGASMETQYF. The chain joins TRBV29-1 to TRBJ2-5, with a tentative D call TRBD1 (5 bases). CDR3 length equals 12 residues. V lost 7 bases and J 5 bases, leaving 14 bases between the germline ends. Germline loops: CDR1 SQVTM, CDR2 ANQGSEA.

This sequence joins TRBV9 and TRBJ2-2, with D unclear. Trimming took off 0 bases at V and 7 bases at J, with 4 bases between the two ends. CDR3 length: 12 amino acids. CDR1 SGDLS and CDR2 YYNGEE come from the germline V gene. CDR3 nucleotide sequence: TGTGCCAGCAGCGTAGGGGACGGGGAGCTGTTTTTT. This encodes CASSVGDGELFF.